The clone carrying this T cell receptor (beta chain) has more than one count but fewer than ten. Antigen specificity is unknown. The CDR3 has 17 amino acids. Germline trimming cut 4 bases from V and 0 bases from J; bases unmatched to any gene: 10. Germline V gene data show CDR1 as MNHEY and CDR2 as SVGAGI. The sample is drawn from a study of T-cell reconstitution after alpha-beta-depleted transplantation in children. Study outcomes and limitations: Newly produced T cells mostly provided counts and TCRbeta diversity after one year, as hyperexpanded clones declined. Roughly two months post-transplant, alpha-beta T cells reportedly originated from several hundred graft clones that had expanded.

Unique molecular identifiers were used in preparing the TCRbeta library. TCRdb processed the PCR reads anew with MiXCR; each CDR3 protein has one entry. The sample lists 670,000 or so distinct CDR3 sequences; around 14% were seen once. This TCR was recovered from a girl between 2 and 10 years old with congenital amegakaryocytic thrombocytopenia, due to receive a stem cell transplant. Sequences were derived from PBMCs, sampled before TCRalphabeta/CD19-depleted stem cell transplant. V gene TRBV6-5 combines with J gene TRBJ2-7, with TRBD1 matching over 9 bases. DNA for the CDR3: TGTGCCAGCAGTTCTTCTTTTTCGGACAGGGGCTCCTACGAGCAGTACTTC. Its translation: CASSSSFSDRGSYEQYF.